The T cell receptor beta chain under discussion was sequenced for a study of CD8+CD57+ T cells in acquired aplastic anemia (dated by TCRdb to between 2017 and 2018). Regarding the research as a whole: Extracted DNA from sorted CD4+ and CD8+ cells averaged around 3.3 ug, ranging from about 0.2 to 30 ug. CD8+CD57+ expansion was defined as frequency above the mean frequency observed in healthy subjects.

Beyond this particular receptor, the publication reports: About 30 CD8+ CDR3 sequences were found in both patients and controls but appeared to be highly expressed in patients and within the immunodominant clones of the patients. Between patients and healthy controls, no significant difference in CD8+ Simpson's diversity was found (P=0.060).

In this sample, this clonotype turned up many times. There is no known antigen for this receptor. No per-base quality is available; no much larger clone lies one base away. Flow cytometry had shown CD8+CD57+ cell expansion in the patients selected for sequencing. Severe acquired aplastic anemia was diagnosed in all patients according to International Study of Aplastic Anemia and Agranulocytosis and Camitta criteria. No therapy had been received by the patients at the time of blood sampling. The study deep-sequenced TCR repertoires of sorted CD4+ and CD8+ blood T cells from severe aplastic anemia patients and healthy subjects. Patients were enrolled in the USA under clinicaltrials.gov protocols 00001620, 01623167, 00001397, 00071045, 00081523 and 00961064. Ficoll-Paque density gradient centrifugation was used to isolate peripheral blood mononuclear cells. Before DNA extraction, CD4+ and CD8+ T cells were sorted with FACS or magnetic beads.

From the cysteine up to the phenylalanine, the CDR3 has a length of 15 residues. Here the CDR3 DNA is all that survives: 45 bases in frame from base 1. Here V drops 0 bases and J drops 14 bases, and the junction holds 9 bases not matched to any gene. CDR1 is given as SGHTS and CDR2 as YDEGEE, both from the germline V gene. Genomic DNA served as template for TCR beta VDJ combination and CDR3 sequence profiling. An Illumina HiSeq 2000 was used for TCR repertoire sequencing. In the paper's pipeline: Repertoires were assessed using TRBV/TRBJ rearrangement plots, CDR3 size and DJ length profiles, and Simpson's diversity index. Whichever DNA sequence was most abundant in the deep sequencing data was defined as the immunodominant clone. CDR3 amino acid sequences were checked for sharing between subjects and were compared against published repertoires and the VDJdb database. TCRdb took the public reads, trimmed them with fastp at Q25, ran MiXCR for clone calling and kept in-frame beta chains. Entries are consolidated by CDR3 protein sequence, retaining the most common genes and DNA. TCRdb, not the original authors, processed these V and J calls. Within this sample are under 200,000 distinct CDR3 sequences, with about 45% of them counted one time only. About 3% of the sample comes from the top ten.

The chain was built from TRBV5-8 and TRBJ2-5; 14 bases in the middle match TRBD2. This TCR was recovered from a human donor with aplastic anemia. The material sequenced was sorted CD4+, CD8+, or CD8+CD57+ T cells (not recorded which) from PBMCs. The nucleotide sequence reads as follows: TGTGCCAGCAGCTTGGCCGCGGGACTAGCGGGAGAGTCATACTTC. This is translated as CASSLAAGLAGESYF.